Each of the 4 T cell receptor beta chains below was sequenced from the same sample in a study of regulatory T cells in long-lasting Graves disease. Researchers made TCR beta libraries by using iRepertoire HTBI primers and running Arm-PCR on CDR3 regions. TCRdb passed the multiplex PCR reads through MiXCR, listing each CDR3 protein once. The table records over 350,000 distinct CDR3 sequences, less than 15% of them present only once. Time point specified: newly diagnosed GD, antithyroid drugs for less than 3 months. Construction of the TCR library relied on RNA isolated from PBMCs. This sample was shared with a second study, whose subject was T cells in Graves' hyperthyroidism and ophthalmopathy.

The specimen comprised peripheral blood mononuclear cells (PBMCs), sampled at new diagnosis, from a patient treated with antithyroid drugs. The receptors come from a woman aged 50 to 65 with Graves disease.

Points on this clonotype: One end of the junction fails to match germline, which may point to a read error. The J gene is TRBJ2-7, the V gene TRBV19, with 9 bases fitting TRBD2. CDR1 and CDR2 from the germline V gene are LNHDA and SQIVND (reference sequence). The CDR3 extends over 15 amino acids. CDR3 in amino acids: CASRIAGDRTYEQYF. In DNA form, the CDR3 reads TGTGCCAGTAGAATAGCGGGGGACCGGACCTACGAGCAGTACTTC.

This chain uses TRBV7-3 with TRBJ2-7; D is uncertain. The CDR3 spans 14 residues. Germline CDR1 SGHTA, CDR2 FQGTGA. The V end lost 2 bases, the J end lost 6 bases, and 14 bases lay between the germline ends. The CDR3 DNA sequence: TGTGCCAGCAGCTTATTTGGGGATGGCGGCGAGCAGTACTTC. Its protein is CASSLFGDGGEQYF.

This clonotype showed up many times. J is TRBJ2-7 and V is TRBV7-2; 8 bases line up with TRBD2. There are 17 residues in the CDR3. The germline CDR1 and CDR2 sequences are SGHTA and FQGNSA. V was pared by 2 bases and J by 4 bases, with 13 bases of the junction left unmatched. CDR3 sequence: CASSLIAGGSLGYEQYF. CDR3 sequence (DNA): TGTGCCAGCAGCTTAATCGCGGGAGGAAGCTTAGGTTACGAGCAGTACTTC. Combining the CDR3 with reference TRBV7-2 and TRBJ2-7 gives the whole variable domain GAGVSQSPSNKVTEKGKDVELRCDPISGHTALYWYRQSLGQGLEFLIYFQGNSAPDKSGLPSDRFSAERTGGSVSTLTIQRTQQEDSAVYLCASSLIAGGSLGYEQYFGPGTRLTVT.

In this sample, this clonotype turned up many times. The V and J genes are TRBV12-3 or TRBV12-4 and TRBJ2-5; 7 nucleotides line up with TRBD2. The CDR3 is 13 amino acids. Unmatched junction bases numbered 1, after V lost 5 bases and J lost 1 base. The CDR3 sequence is CASSTSAQETQYF. Written as DNA, the CDR3 is TGTGCCAGCAGTACTAGCGCCCAAGAGACCCAGTACTTC.